These T cell receptor beta chains were read from a single sample in a study of cytomegalovirus exposure and HLA in healthy donors. Measured with immunoSEQ multiplex PCR; TCRdb has only the in-frame clones, and not every one. Of 150,000 to 200,000 clones in the sample, 85% were seen once. The sequenced sample consisted of PBMCs. The receptors stem from a man between 18 and 35 years old in good health and CMV-seropositive. Each CDR3 is given with its conserved first and last residue. The D gene is left open where the match is weak. The size field is filled for only some rows; it gives once, few, many or a size class.

D,size,V,J,DNA,CDR3
TRBD2,-,TRBV6-5,TRBJ2-1,TGTGCCAGCAGTTACTTTAGCGGGAGCTCCTACAATGAGCAGTTCTTC,CASSYFSGSSYNEQFF
TRBD2,-,TRBV7-9,TRBJ2-1,TGTGCCAGCAGCTTTCAGCCCGTGGGACTAGATGGGGACAATGAGCAGTTCTTC,CASSFQPVGLDGDNEQFF
-,-,TRBV15,TRBJ1-4,TGTGCCACCAGCAGTAACGACAGGCCGTATTCAACTAATGAAAAACTGTTTTTT,CATSSNDRPYSTNEKLFF
TRBD2,once,TRBV2,TRBJ2-3,TGTGCCAGCAGCCCAGCGGGAGGGCCTTCAGATACGCAGTATTTT,CASSPAGGPSDTQYF
TRBD1,few,TRBV11-1,TRBJ2-7,TGTGCCAGCAGCTGGGGACAGGGAGGGCTCGAGCAGTACTTC,CASSWGQGGLEQYF
TRBD2,-,TRBV18,TRBJ2-1,TGTGCCAGCTCCCCGAGGGATAGCGGGGCATACAATGAGCAGTTCTTC,CASSPRDSGAYNEQFF
-,once,TRBV6-5,TRBJ1-5,TGTGCCAGCAGTGCCGGGGGGCGGAATCAGCCCCAGCATTTT,CASSAGGRNQPQHF
-,-,TRBV5-1,TRBJ2-2,TGCGCCAGCAGCTTGGCATTGGCAGGGAACACCGGGGAGCTGTTTTTT,CASSLALAGNTGELFF
TRBD2,-,TRBV13,TRBJ2-2,TGTGCCAGCAGCTTAGGCCTCGCTAGCGGGCTAAACACCGGGGAGCTGTTTTTT,CASSLGLASGLNTGELFF
-,-,TRBV30,TRBJ1-5,TGTGCCTGGAGTGTGGCCGGACAGTATAGCAATCAGCCCCAGCATTTT,CAWSVAGQYSNQPQHF
TRBD2,-,TRBV10-2,TRBJ2-2,TGCGCCAGCAGTGGGTTGGCTAGCGGAACCGGGGAGCTGTTTTTT,CASSGLASGTGELFF
-,-,TRBV11-2,TRBJ1-6,TGTGCCAGCAGCTTAGCTGCTAGAAGCGGTTCACCCCTCCACTTT,CASSLAARSGSPLHF
-,-,TRBV10-3,TRBJ1-3,TGTGCCATCAGTGAGTCGGTTGGCTCCTCTGGAAACACCATATATTTT,CAISESVGSSGNTIYF
TRBD2,-,TRBV19,TRBJ2-2,TGTGCCAGTAGTATCACCCGGGAGGCCCCGGACACCGGGGAGCTGTTTTTT,CASSITREAPDTGELFF
-,-,TRBV5-4,TRBJ2-4,TGTGCCAGCAGCTTTGTCCCTTTAGCCAAAAACATTCAGTACTTC,CASSFVPLAKNIQYF
-,once,TRBV13,TRBJ1-1,TGTGCCAGCAGCTTAGGAGGGGGACCTGAAGCTTTCTTT,CASSLGGGPEAFF
-,-,TRBV7-9,TRBJ1-5,TGTGCCAGCAGCCCGGACGGACTTAGCAATCAGCCCCAGCATTTT,CASSPDGLSNQPQHF
TRBD1,-,TRBV4-1,TRBJ2-7,TGCGCCAGCAGCCCAGGACAGGGGGCGCGTTACGAGCAGTACTTC,CASSPGQGARYEQYF
TRBD1,-,TRBV7-8,TRBJ1-1,TGTGCCAGCAGCTTAGAACAGGGGAATGCTGAAGCTTTCTTT,CASSLEQGNAEAFF
-,-,TRBV6-5,TRBJ1-1,TGTGCCAGCAGACTAAACGGGAGGACTGAAGCTTTCTTT,CASRLNGRTEAFF
-,-,TRBV28,TRBJ1-5,TGTGCCAGCAGTTTATATCTTCAGCCCCAGCATTTT,CASSLYLQPQHF
-,-,TRBV5-1,TRBJ2-2,TGCGCCAGCAGCTTGGAGACGGGTTCGACCGGGGAGCTGTTTTTT,CASSLETGSTGELFF
TRBD2,-,TRBV30,TRBJ2-5,TGTGCCTGGAGTTATCTAGCGGGTGCCGAGACCCAGTACTTC,CAWSYLAGAETQYF
-,-,TRBV7-2,TRBJ1-6,TGTGCCAGCAGCTTCGCCAGCTCCTATAATTCACCCCTCCACTTT,CASSFASSYNSPLHF
TRBD1,-,TRBV10-1,TRBJ2-7,TGCGCCAGCAGTGATCCCGGGACAGGGTCAAGCGAGCAGTACTTC,CASSDPGTGSSEQYF
-,-,TRBV28,TRBJ2-3,TGTGCCAGTGGGGGCTACACAGATACGCAGTATTTT,CASGGYTDTQYF
-,-,TRBV29-1,TRBJ2-5,TGCAGCGTTGGACCAGGGTCCGGGGAGACCCAGTACTTC,CSVGPGSGETQYF
-,-,TRBV2,TRBJ1-2,TGTGCCAGCAGGTCGGGAAGGGAGGAGGGCTACACCTTC,CASRSGREEGYTF
TRBD2,-,TRBV18,TRBJ2-1,TGTGCCAGTTCTATAGCGGGAGGGCCGGGGGCCAATGAGCAGTTCTTC,CASSIAGGPGANEQFF
-,-,TRBV5-1,TRBJ1-1,TGCGCCAGCAGCACCGGGACATTTGATTTGGGGACTGAAGCTTTCTTT,CASSTGTFDLGTEAFF
TRBD1,-,TRBV28,TRBJ1-1,TGTGCCAGCAGTTCGCCCGGACAGGGGGGTGAAGCTTTCTTT,CASSSPGQGGEAFF
-,-,TRBV5-1,TRBJ1-1,TGCGCCAGCAGCTTGGAACCCCGGGACACTGAAGCTTTCTTT,CASSLEPRDTEAFF
-,-,TRBV7-8,TRBJ1-2,TGTGCCAGCAGTCCCCAGACGGGGGAGGTGGTGGGGGGCTACACCTTC,CASSPQTGEVVGGYTF
TRBD1,-,TRBV4-2,TRBJ1-1,TGTGCCAGCAGCCAATTATCTAGGGGGCCAGGGACTGAAGCTTTCTTT,CASSQLSRGPGTEAFF
-,-,TRBV28,TRBJ1-1,TGTGCCAGCAGTTTAACAGCTATGAACACTGAAGCTTTCTTT,CASSLTAMNTEAFF
TRBD2,-,TRBV5-1,TRBJ2-2,TGCGCCAGCAGCTTGGTCCCTAGCGGGAGAAGCCACCGGTACACCGGGGAGCTGTTTTTT,CASSLVPSGRSHRYTGELFF
-,-,TRBV28,TRBJ2-5,TGTGCCAGCAGGCGGGGACCGAGCCAAGAGACCCAGTACTTC,CASRRGPSQETQYF
-,-,TRBV7-9,TRBJ2-5,TGTGCCAGCAGGTCCGGGGGTGAAGAGACCCAGTACTTC,CASRSGGEETQYF
-,once,TRBV28,TRBJ1-5,TGTGCCAGCAGTTTCCGGGGTCAGCCCCAGCATTTT,CASSFRGQPQHF
TRBD1,-,TRBV27,TRBJ2-7,TGTGCCAGCAGTTTGGACAGGGGCCTCTACGAGCAGTACTTC,CASSLDRGLYEQYF
TRBD1,-,TRBV29-1,TRBJ1-2,TGCAGCGCCCCCTACCGGACAGGGGGCGATGGCTACACCTTC,CSAPYRTGGDGYTF
-,-,TRBV2,TRBJ1-5,TGTGCCAGCAGTGTAGGGGTTGGTCAGCCCCAGCATTTT,CASSVGVGQPQHF
-,-,TRBV5-6,TRBJ2-7,TGTGCCAGCAGCTTAACAGGGCGCTCCTACGAGCAGTACTTC,CASSLTGRSYEQYF
TRBD1,-,TRBV10-2,TRBJ1-1,TGCGCCAGCAGAACAGGGGCGGCGAACACTGAAGCTTTCTTT,CASRTGAANTEAFF